This T cell receptor (beta chain) was sequenced for a study of Tregs in tolerant kidney transplant recipients (dated by TCRdb to about 2019). In the study overall: The study used TCRbeta sequencing to identify donor-specific regulatory T cells before combined kidney and bone marrow transplantation, then tracked those cells after transplant. Several methods of expanding Tregs specific for an allogeneic donor were compared by TCRbeta repertoire sequencing in a few healthy controls.

Broader findings and caveats from the paper: The study was constrained by small patient numbers, and validation of the findings is required in larger populations and under other immunosuppression protocols. The most biologically relevant and donor-specific TCRbeta repertoire appeared to be identified by expanding Tregs with activated donor B cells. Although technical replication error seemed to be minimal, the question of biological reproducibility was not addressed directly.

Regarding this clone: Its antigen has not been determined. No qualities accompany the bases; no much larger clone lies one base away.

Genomic DNA was extracted from sorted cells with the QIAGEN DNeasy Blood and Tissue Kit for TCRbeta CDR3 sequencing. High-throughput TCRbeta CDR3 sequencing, including PCR amplification with bias correction and internal controls, was performed commercially through immunoSEQ. For the original study's pipeline: Unique productive TCRbeta sequences were defined by CDR3 nucleotide sequence where primers matched, otherwise by CDR3 amino acid sequence with Vbeta and Jbeta genes. As a correction for sorting error, sequences shared between sorted populations at a frequency ratio of 2:1 or less were discarded, and the remaining shared sequences were assigned to the higher population. Sequences were defined as donor-reactive when expanded at least 5-fold in CFSE-low cells versus unstimulated cells and present at a frequency of at least 0.01% in CFSE-low cells. Jensen-Shannon divergence calculated on the top 100 TCRbeta sequences ranked by frequency was used to measure repertoire divergence. When a sample had multiple sequencing runs, each run was corrected for sorting error separately and the runs were then pooled. TCRdb carries this immuneACCESS record with in-frame sequences only. Its versions omit some clonotypes, under half of them owing to an unresolved V gene in the studies checked, with the rest unexplained. V, J and clone size were drawn from that table, and D and trimming were deduced from the DNA. Within this sample are about 120,000 clones, with 92% of them counted one time only. Approximately 0.59% of the sample rests with the top ten.

Thawed PBMCs were FACS-sorted into unstimulated Tregs (CD4+CD25+CD127-), CD4+ non-Tregs (CD4+CD25-), CD4 cells and CD8 cells. Healthy control blood came either as purchased buffy coats or from healthy volunteers. Healthy control blood was separated into PBMCs by Ficoll density gradient and cryopreserved, and patient PBMCs were collected both before and after transplant. CDR1 WSHSY and CDR2 SAAADI are derived from the germline V gene. A distance of 13 bases separates the germline ends of V and J, which lose 3 bases and 2 bases respectively. The CDR3 numbers 15 residues from cysteine through phenylalanine. CDR3 DNA only is kept here, 45 bases in frame from base 1.

The chain is assembled from TRBV10-2 and TRBJ1-1; a weak D assignment points to TRBD1 (6 bases agree). This sequence originates from a human donor in good health. The material sequenced was CD4+ T cells from blood. The CDR3 reads as follows: CASSDHRTANTEAFF. The sequenced DNA is TGCGCCAGCAGTGATCACAGGACAGCTAACACTGAAGCTTTCTTT.